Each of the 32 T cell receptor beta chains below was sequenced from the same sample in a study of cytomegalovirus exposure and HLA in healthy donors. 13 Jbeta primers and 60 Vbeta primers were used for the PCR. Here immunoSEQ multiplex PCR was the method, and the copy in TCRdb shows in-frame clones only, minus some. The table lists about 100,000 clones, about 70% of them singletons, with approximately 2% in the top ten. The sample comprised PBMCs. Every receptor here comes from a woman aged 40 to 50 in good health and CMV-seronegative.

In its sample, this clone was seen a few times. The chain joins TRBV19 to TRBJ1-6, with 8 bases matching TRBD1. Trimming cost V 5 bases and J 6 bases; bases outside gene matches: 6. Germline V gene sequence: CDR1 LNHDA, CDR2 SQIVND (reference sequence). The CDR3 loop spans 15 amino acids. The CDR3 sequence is CASSPTGGSNSPLHF. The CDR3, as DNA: TGTGCCAGTAGTCCCACAGGGGGGAGTAATTCACCCCTCCACTTT.

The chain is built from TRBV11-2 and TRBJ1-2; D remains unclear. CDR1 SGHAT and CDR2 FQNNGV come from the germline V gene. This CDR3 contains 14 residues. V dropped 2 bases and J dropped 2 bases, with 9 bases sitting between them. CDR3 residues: CASSLSGQNYGYTF. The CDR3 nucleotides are TGTGCCAGCAGCTTAAGTGGCCAGAACTATGGCTACACCTTC.

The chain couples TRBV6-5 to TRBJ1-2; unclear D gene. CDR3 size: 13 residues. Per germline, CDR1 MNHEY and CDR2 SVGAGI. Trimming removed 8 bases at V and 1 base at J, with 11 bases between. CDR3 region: CASSREFNYGYTF. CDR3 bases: TGTGCCAGCTCCCGGGAATTTAACTATGGCTACACCTTC.

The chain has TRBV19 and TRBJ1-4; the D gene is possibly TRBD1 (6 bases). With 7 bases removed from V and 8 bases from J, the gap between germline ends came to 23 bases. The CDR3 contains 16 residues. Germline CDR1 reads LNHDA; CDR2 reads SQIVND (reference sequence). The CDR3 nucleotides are TGTGCCAGTACGGCCGCGAGCGGGGGCGGGGGAGAAAAACTGTTTTTT. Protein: CASTAASGGGGEKLFF. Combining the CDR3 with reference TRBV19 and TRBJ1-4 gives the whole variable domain DGGITQSPKYLFRKEGQNVTLSCEQNLNHDAMYWYRQDPGQGLRLIYYSQIVNDFQKGDIAEGYSVSREKKESFPLTVTSAQKNPTAFYLCASTAASGGGGEKLFFGSGTQLSVL.

As DNA, the CDR3 is TGTGCCTGGGGAGGGGGGACAGTCAATACCTACGAGCAGTACTTC. This translates into CAWGGGTVNTYEQYF. J is TRBJ2-7 and V is TRBV30; possible D gene TRBD1, 7 bases. Per the germline V gene, CDR1 is GTSNPN and CDR2 is SVGIG (reference sequence). The CDR3 is made up of 15 amino acids. Trimming left V 5 bases short and J 2 bases short, with 19 bases between.

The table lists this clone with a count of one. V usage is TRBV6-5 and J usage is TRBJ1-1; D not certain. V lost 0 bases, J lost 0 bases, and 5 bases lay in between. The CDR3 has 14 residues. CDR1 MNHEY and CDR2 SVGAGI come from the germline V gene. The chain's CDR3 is CASSYSSMNTEAFF. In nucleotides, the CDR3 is TGTGCCAGCAGTTACTCGTCTATGAACACTGAAGCTTTCTTT.

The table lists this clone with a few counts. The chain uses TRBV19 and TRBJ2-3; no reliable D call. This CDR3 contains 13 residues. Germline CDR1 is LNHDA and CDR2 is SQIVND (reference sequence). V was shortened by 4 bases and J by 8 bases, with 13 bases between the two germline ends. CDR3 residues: CASSTPSGGTQYF. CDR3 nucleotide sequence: TGTGCCAGTAGTACACCCTCTGGCGGTACGCAGTATTTT. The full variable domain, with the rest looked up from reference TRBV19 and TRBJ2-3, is DGGITQSPKYLFRKEGQNVTLSCEQNLNHDAMYWYRQDPGQGLRLIYYSQIVNDFQKGDIAEGYSVSREKKESFPLTVTSAQKNPTAFYLCASSTPSGGTQYFGPGTRLTVL.

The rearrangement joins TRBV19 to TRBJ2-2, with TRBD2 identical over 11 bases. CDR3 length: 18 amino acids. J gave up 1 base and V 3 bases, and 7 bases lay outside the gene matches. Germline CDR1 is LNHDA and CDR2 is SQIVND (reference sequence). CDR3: CASSIQIGTSGNTGELFF. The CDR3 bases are TGTGCCAGTAGTATCCAAATCGGGACTAGCGGGAACACCGGGGAGCTGTTTTTT.

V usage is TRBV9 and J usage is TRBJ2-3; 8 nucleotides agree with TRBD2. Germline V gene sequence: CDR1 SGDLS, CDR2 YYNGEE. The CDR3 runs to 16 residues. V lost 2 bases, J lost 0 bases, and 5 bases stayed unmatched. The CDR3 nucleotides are TGTGCCAGCAGCGTTGCGCTAGCGGGCAGCACAGATACGCAGTATTTT. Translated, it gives CASSVALAGSTDTQYF. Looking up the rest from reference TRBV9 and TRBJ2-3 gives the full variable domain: DSGVTQTPKHLITATGQRVTLRCSPRSGDLSVYWYQQSLDQGLQFLIQYYNGEERAKGNILERFSAQQFPDLHSELNLSSLELGDSALYFCASSVALAGSTDTQYFGPGTRLTVL.

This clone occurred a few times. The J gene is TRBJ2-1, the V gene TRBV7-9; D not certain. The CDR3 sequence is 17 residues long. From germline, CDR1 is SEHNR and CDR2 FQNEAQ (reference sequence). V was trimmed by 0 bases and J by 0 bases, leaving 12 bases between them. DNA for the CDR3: TGTGCCAGCAGCTTAGCGCCAGTCCGCCCCTCCTACAATGAGCAGTTCTTC. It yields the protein CASSLAPVRPSYNEQFF.

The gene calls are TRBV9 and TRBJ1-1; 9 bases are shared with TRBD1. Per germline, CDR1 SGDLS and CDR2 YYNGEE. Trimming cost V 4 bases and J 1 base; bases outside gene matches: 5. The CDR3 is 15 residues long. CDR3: CASSRWTGENTEAFF. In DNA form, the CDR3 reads TGTGCCAGCAGCAGATGGACAGGGGAGAACACTGAAGCTTTCTTT.

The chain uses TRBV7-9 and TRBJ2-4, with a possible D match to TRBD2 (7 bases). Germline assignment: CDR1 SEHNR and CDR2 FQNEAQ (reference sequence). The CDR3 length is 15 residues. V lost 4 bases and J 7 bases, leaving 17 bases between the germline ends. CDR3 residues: CASSYHHREGNIQYF. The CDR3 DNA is TGTGCCAGCAGCTACCATCACAGGGAGGGGAACATTCAGTACTTC. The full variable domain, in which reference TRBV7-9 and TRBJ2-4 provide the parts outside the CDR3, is DTGVSQNPRHKITKRGQNVTFRCDPISEHNRLYWYRQTLGQGPEFLTYFQNEAQLEKSRLLSDRFSAERPKGSFSTLEIQRTEQGDSAMYLCASSYHHREGNIQYFGAGTRLSVL.

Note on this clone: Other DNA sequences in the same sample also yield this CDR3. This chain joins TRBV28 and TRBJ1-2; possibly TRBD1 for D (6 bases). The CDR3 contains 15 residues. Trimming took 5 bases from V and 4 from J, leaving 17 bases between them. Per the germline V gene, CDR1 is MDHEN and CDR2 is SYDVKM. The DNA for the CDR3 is TGTGCCAGCAGTACAGTGGACAGATCCGTCTATGGCTACACCTTC. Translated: CASSTVDRSVYGYTF.

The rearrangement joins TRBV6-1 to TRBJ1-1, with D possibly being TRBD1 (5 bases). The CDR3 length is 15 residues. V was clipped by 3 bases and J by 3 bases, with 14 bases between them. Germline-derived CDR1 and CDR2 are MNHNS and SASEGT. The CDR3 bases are TGTGCCAGCAGTGAGTTCGGGGGGATGTACACTGAAGCTTTCTTT. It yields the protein CASSEFGGMYTEAFF.

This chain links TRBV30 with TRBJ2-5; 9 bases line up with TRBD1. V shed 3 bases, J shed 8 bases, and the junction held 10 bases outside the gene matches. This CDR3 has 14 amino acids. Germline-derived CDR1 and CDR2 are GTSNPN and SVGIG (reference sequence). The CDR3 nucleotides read TGTGCCTGGAGAGGACAGGGGTCCGGGCTAACCCAGTACTTC. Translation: CAWRGQGSGLTQYF.

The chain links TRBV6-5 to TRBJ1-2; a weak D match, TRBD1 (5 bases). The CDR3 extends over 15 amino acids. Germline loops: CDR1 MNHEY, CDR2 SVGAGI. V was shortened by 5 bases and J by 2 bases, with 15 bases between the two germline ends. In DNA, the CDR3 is TGTGCCAGCAGTATACTCCACGACAGAAACTATGGCTACACCTTC. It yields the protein CASSILHDRNYGYTF.

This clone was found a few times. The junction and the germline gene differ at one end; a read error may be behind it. The CDR3 loop is CSSIGGKSYEQYF. The CDR3, as DNA: TGTTCCAGCATCGGGGGGAAGTCCTACGAGCAGTACTTC. The V gene is TRBV7-9, the J gene TRBJ2-7, with TRBD2 identical over 7 bases. The CDR3 spans 13 residues. In germline, CDR1 is SEHNR, CDR2 FQNEAQ (reference sequence).

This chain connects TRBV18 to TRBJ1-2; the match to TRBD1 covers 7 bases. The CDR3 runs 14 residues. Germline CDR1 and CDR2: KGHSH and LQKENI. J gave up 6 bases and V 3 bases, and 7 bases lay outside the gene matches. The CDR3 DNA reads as TGTGCCAGCTCACCGACCGGGACAGTACATGGCTACACCTTC. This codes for CASSPTGTVHGYTF.

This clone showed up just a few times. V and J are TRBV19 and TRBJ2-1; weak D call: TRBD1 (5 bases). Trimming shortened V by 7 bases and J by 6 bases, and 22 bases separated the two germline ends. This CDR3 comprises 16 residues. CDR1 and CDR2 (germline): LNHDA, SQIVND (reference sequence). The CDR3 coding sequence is TGTGCCAGTAATCTAGGAACAAGGACACTGGGCAATGAGCAGTTCTTC. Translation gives CASNLGTRTLGNEQFF.

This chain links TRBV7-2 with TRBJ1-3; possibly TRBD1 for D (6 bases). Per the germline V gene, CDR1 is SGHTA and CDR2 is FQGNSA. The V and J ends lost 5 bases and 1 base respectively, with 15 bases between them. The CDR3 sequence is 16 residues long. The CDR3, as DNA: TGTGCCAGCAGCCTGAGGGACATCGAATCTGGAAACACCATATATTTT. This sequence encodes CASSLRDIESGNTIYF. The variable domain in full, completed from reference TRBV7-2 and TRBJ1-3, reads GAGVSQSPSNKVTEKGKDVELRCDPISGHTALYWYRQSLGQGLEFLIYFQGNSAPDKSGLPSDRFSAERTGGSVSTLTIQRTQQEDSAVYLCASSLRDIESGNTIYFGEGSWLTVV.

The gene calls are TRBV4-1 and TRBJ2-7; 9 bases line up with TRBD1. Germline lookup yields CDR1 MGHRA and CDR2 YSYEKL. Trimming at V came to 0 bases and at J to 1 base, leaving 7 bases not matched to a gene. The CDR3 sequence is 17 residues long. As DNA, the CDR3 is TGCGCCAGCAGCCAAGACCCCGGGACAGGGTTGTCCTACGAGCAGTACTTC. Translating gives CASSQDPGTGLSYEQYF.

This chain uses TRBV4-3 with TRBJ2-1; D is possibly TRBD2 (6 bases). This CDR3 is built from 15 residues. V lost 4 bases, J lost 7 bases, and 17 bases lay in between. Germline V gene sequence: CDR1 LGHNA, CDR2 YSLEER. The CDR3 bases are TGCGCCAGCAGCCTCCGACTAGTAGCAGGGAATGAGCAGTTCTTC. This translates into CASSLRLVAGNEQFF.

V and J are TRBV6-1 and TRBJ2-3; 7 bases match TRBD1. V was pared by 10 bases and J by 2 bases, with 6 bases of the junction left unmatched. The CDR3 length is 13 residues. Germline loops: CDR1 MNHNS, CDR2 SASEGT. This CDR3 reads CAIETGSTDTQYF. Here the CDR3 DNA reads TGTGCCATCGAGACAGGGTCCACAGATACGCAGTATTTT.

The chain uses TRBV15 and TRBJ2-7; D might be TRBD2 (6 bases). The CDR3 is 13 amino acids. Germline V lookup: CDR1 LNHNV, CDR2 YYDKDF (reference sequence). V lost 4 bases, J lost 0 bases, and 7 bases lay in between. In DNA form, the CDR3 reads TGTGCCACCAGCACGGGAGTCTCCTACGAGCAGTACTTC. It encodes CATSTGVSYEQYF.

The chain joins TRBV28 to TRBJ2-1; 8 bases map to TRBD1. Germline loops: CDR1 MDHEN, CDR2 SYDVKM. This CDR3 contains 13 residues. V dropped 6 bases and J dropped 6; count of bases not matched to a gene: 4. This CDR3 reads CASRLTGGNEQFF. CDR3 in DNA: TGTGCCAGCAGGTTAACAGGGGGCAATGAGCAGTTCTTC.

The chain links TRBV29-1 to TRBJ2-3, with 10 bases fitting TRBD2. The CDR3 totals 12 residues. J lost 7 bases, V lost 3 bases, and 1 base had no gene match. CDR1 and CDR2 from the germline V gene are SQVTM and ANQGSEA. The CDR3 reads CSVEGLANTQYF. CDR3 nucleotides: TGCAGCGTTGAGGGACTAGCGAATACGCAGTATTTT.

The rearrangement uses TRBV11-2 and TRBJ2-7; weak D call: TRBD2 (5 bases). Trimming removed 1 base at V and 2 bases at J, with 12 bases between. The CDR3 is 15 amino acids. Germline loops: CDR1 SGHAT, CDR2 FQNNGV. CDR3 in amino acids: CASSLVAGSPYEQYF. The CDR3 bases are TGTGCCAGCAGCTTAGTCGCGGGCAGTCCCTACGAGCAGTACTTC.

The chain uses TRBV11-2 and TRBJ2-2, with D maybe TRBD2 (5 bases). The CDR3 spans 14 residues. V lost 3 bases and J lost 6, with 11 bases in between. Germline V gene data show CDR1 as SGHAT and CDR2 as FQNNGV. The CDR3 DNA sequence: TGTGCCAGCAGCTTCGCGACTAATGCCGGGGAGCTGTTTTTT. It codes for CASSFATNAGELFF.

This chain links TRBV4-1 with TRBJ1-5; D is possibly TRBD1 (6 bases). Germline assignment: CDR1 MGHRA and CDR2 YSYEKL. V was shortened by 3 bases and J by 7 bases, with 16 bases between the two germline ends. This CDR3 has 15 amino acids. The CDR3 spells CASSQESTGKQPQHF. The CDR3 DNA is TGCGCCAGCAGCCAGGAGAGTACAGGGAAACAGCCCCAGCATTTT.

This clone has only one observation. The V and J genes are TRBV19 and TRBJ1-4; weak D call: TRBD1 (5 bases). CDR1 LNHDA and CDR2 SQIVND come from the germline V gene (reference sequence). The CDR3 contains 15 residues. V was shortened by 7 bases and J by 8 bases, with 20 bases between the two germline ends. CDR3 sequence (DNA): TGTGCCAGTACCAATCGGGGGAAGGGAGGGGAAAAACTGTTTTTT. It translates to CASTNRGKGGEKLFF. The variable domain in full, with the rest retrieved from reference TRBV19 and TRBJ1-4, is DGGITQSPKYLFRKEGQNVTLSCEQNLNHDAMYWYRQDPGQGLRLIYYSQIVNDFQKGDIAEGYSVSREKKESFPLTVTSAQKNPTAFYLCASTNRGKGGEKLFFGSGTQLSVL.

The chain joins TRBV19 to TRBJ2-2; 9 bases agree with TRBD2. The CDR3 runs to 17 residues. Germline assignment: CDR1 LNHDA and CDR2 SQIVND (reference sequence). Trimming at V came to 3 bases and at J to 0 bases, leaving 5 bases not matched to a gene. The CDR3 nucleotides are TGTGCCAGTAGTATGACTAGCGGAGGACCGAACACCGGGGAGCTGTTTTTT. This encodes CASSMTSGGPNTGELFF.

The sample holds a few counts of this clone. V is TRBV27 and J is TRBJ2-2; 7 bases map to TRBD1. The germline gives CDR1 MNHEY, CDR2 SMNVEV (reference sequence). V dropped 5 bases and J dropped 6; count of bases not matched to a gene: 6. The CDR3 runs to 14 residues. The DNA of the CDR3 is TGTGCCAGCAGTCCTCACCAGGGGGCCGGGGAGCTGTTTTTT. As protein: CASSPHQGAGELFF.